These 2 T cell receptor beta chains share one sample of origin, sequenced in a study of low-dose radiotherapy and immunotherapy resistance in tumors. TRAV and TRBV primers primed cDNA for both TCRalpha and TCRbeta. The PCR that amplified TCRs ran for about 20 cycles, relying on a constant-region primer and a V-primer adapter. MiXCR was run by TCRdb on the reads, yielding one entry per CDR3 protein. This table holds roughly 15,000 distinct CDR3 sequences, under 80% found once. These receptors were collected from a human donor with advanced metastatic prostate, ovarian, gallbladder or colorectal cancer (not recorded which). This table probably holds off-target reads from a library built for another chain.

This chain uses TRBV10-3 with TRBJ2-3; 11 nucleotides agree with TRBD2. The CDR3 covers 16 residues. The germline CDR1 and CDR2 sequences are ENHRY and SYGVKD. V lost 4 bases and J lost 0; bases outside the gene matches: 3. For the CDR3, the DNA is TGTGCCATCAGTGCACGGACTAGCGGGAGCACAGATACGCAGTATTTT. Protein product: CAISARTSGSTDTQYF.

The V call is TRBV11-2, the J call TRBJ1-6; possibly TRBD1 for D (6 bases). Trimming left V 5 bases short and J 0 bases short, with 20 bases between. The germline V gene encodes CDR1 SGHAT and CDR2 FQNNGV. The CDR3 spans 19 residues. CDR3 in amino acids: CASSPRGGPKSSYNSPLHF. DNA of the CDR3: TGTGCCAGCAGCCCCCGCGGGGGCCCCAAGAGCTCCTATAATTCACCCCTCCACTTT.